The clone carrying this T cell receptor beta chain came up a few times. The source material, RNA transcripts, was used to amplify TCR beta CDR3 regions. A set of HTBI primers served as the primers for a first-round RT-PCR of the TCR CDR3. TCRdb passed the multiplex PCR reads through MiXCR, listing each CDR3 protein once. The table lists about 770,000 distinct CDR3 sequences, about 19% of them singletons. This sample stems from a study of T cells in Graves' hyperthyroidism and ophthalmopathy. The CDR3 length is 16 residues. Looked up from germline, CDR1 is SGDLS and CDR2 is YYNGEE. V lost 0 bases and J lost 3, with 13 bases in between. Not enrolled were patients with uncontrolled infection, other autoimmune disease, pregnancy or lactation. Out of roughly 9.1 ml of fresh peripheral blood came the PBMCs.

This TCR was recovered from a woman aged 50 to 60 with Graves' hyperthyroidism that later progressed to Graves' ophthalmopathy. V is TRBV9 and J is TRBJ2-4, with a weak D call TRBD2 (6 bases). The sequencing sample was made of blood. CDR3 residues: CASSVVPEEGKNIQYF. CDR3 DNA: TGTGCCAGCAGCGTAGTACCGGAGGAGGGCAAAAACATTCAGTACTTC.